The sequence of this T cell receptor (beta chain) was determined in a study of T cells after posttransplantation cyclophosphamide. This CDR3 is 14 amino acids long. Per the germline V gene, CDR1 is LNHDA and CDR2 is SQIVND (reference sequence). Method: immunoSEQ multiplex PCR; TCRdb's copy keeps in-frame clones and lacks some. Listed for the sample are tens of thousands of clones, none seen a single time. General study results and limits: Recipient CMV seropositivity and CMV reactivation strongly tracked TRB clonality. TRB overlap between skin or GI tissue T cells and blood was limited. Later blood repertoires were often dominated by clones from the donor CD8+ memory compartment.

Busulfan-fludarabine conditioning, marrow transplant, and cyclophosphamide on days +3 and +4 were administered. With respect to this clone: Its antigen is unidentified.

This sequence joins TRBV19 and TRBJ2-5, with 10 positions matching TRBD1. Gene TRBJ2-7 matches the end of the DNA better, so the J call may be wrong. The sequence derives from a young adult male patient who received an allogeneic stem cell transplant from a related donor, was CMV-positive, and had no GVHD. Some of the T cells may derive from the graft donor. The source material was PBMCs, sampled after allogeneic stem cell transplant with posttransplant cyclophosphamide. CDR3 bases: TGTGCCAGTAGTACTCCGGGACAGGGGTACGAGCAGTACTTC. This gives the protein CASSTPGQGYEQYF.